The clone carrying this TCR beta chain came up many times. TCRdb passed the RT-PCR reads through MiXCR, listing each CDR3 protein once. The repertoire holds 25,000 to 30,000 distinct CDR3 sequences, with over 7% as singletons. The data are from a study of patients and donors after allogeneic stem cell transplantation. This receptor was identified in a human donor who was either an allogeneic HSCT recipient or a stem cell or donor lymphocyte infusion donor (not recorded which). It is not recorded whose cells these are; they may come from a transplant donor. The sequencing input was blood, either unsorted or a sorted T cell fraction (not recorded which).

The CDR3 region has the DNA TGTGCCAGCAGGACCAGAGGGGGGATGAACACTGAAGCTTTCTTT. Amino acids: CASRTRGGMNTEAFF. The rearrangement uses TRBV5-8 and TRBJ1-1; maybe TRBD1 (6 bases). V lost 5 bases and J 0 bases, leaving 14 bases between the germline ends. Looked up from germline, CDR1 is SGHTS and CDR2 is YDEGEE. The CDR3 is 15 amino acids.